This paragraph covers one TCR beta chain sequence. This clone has only one observation. The antigen this receptor binds is unknown. Nothing much larger sits one base from this clone, and base qualities are not available. TCRB CDR3 sequencing used the immunoSEQ assay on genomic DNA. The study's processing was this. Published virus-specific TCRB sequences were compared with patient CD8+ clones larger than 1%, and only a few matches were found. Nothing other than productive TCRB rearrangements was included in the analyses. A clone was defined by a unique TCRB CDR3 sequence, and clonality was computed as a productive clonality index based on Shannon entropy. To calculate repertoire overlap between two samples, the template counts of each clone were considered relative to each sample's total templates. Flow cytometry-measured V-gene usage correlated with V-gene usage from TCRB sequencing, with a Spearman r of 0.61. TCRdb carries this immuneACCESS record with in-frame sequences only. Its versions omit some clonotypes, under half of them owing to an unresolved V gene in the studies checked, with the rest unexplained. V and J calls and clone size are given by that table; D and trimming were obtained from the DNA. The sample includes approximately 5,100 clones, with just under 80% observed a single time. Around two fifths of the sample belongs to the ten largest clones.

The CDR3 numbers 15 residues from cysteine through phenylalanine. Only the CDR3 region is kept as DNA, spanning 45 bases read in frame from base 1. CDR1 and CDR2 are read off the germline V gene as SGDLS and YYNGEE. Trimming removed 0 bases from V and 4 bases from J; the gene matches leave 6 bases unexplained. This sample was taken from a study of somatic mutations in cytotoxic T cells in rheumatoid arthritis (dated by TCRdb to the late 2010s). About the investigation overall: Patient peripheral blood (approximately 30 ml EDTA) was drawn right after diagnosis and before any treatment started. Patient and control groups had essentially identical median ages. TCRB deep sequencing covered roughly 60 patients with rheumatoid arthritis along with 20 to 25 healthy controls. In newly diagnosed rheumatoid arthritis without treatment, the study examined if expanded CD8+ T-cell clones harbor somatic mutations, relying on TCRB deep sequencing to characterize clonality. Some V beta antibody-stained T-cell populations were flow-sorted on a FACSAria II or Sony SH800 at nearly 100% purity, and sorted V beta1+ cells also underwent TCRB sequencing.

Broader findings and caveats from the paper: An increase of CD8+ clonality with age was seen in patients (Spearman r ≈ 0.49) but not in healthy controls. The slight underrepresentation of TRBV07 in patients was not corrected for multiple comparisons. Rheumatoid arthritis patients and age-matched healthy controls did not significantly differ in CD8+ T-cell clonality. Several identical CD8+ TCRB sequences were found in both blood and synovial fluid, and in 8 of 65 patients the largest CD8+ clone exceeded 20% of CD8+ cells. The antigen targets of the expanded CD8+ clones were unknown, and absence from virus-specific databases did not rule out viral specificity.

On an AutoMACS, CD4+ and CD8+ cells were isolated via positive magnetic bead selection, and their purity was verified by flow cytometry. Clonal expansions were first screened by flow cytometry with a TCR V beta antibody panel, then characterized by TCRB deep sequencing of sorted CD8+ fractions. Peripheral blood mononuclear cells were obtained using density gradient separation with Ficoll-Paque PLUS. Using Nucleospin Tissue or Tissue XS kits, DNA was extracted from CD4-enriched, CD8-enriched or PBMC samples, with quantification by a Qubit 2.0 fluorometer. The sample consisted of CD8+ T cells sorted from blood. The receptor was derived from a man between 65 and 85 years old with rheumatoid arthritis. In this chain, TRBV9 is recombined with TRBJ2-7, with 8 middle bases fitting TRBD2. At the DNA level, the sequence is TGTGCCAGCAGCGTAGCAGGGACTAGTAGGTACGAGCAGTACTTC. Translation gives CASSVAGTSRYEQYF.